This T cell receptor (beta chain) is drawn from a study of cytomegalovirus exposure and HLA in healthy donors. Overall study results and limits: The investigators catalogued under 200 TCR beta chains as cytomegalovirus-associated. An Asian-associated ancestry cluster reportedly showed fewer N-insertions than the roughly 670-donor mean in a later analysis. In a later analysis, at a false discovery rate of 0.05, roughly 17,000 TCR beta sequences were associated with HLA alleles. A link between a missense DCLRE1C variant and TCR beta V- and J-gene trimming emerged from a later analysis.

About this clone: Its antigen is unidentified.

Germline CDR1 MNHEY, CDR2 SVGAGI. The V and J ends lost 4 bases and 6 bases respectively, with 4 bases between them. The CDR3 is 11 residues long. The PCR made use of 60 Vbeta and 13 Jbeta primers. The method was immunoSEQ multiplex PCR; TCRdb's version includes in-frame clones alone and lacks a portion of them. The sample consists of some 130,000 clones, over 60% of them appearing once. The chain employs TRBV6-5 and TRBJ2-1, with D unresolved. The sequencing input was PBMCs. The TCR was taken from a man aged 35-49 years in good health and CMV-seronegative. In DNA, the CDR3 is TGTGCCAGCAGTTGGGCCAATGAGCAGTTCTTC. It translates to CASSWANEQFF.